This TCR beta chain comes out of a study of T cells in Graves' hyperthyroidism and ophthalmopathy. This clonotype was picked up many times. The germline CDR1 and CDR2 sequences are SGDLS and YYNGEE. The CDR3 extends over 14 amino acids. V lost 3 bases, J lost 1 base, and 11 bases lay in between. Amplification of TCR beta CDR3 regions used RNA as the template. The TCR CDR3 was amplified in a first-round RT-PCR using the HTBI primer set. Via MiXCR, TCRdb re-called the multiplex PCR reads, giving one row per CDR3 protein. The sample lists more than 300,000 distinct CDR3 sequences, over 11% occurring once.

The genes are TRBV9 and TRBJ2-7, with D perhaps matching TRBD1 or TRBD2 (5 bases each). Sequenced input: blood. The receptor was derived from an older woman with Graves' hyperthyroidism. The CDR3 protein is CASSAPGRSYEQYF. CDR3 nucleotide sequence: TGTGCCAGCAGCGCCCCGGGACGTTCCTACGAGCAGTACTTC.